This entry lists 5 T cell receptor beta chains sequenced from one sample in a study of blood T cell repertoires in COVID-19. Assay used: immunoSEQ multiplex PCR; TCRdb lists only in-frame clones, some missing. Of 55,000 to 65,000 clones listed, approximately 87% are singletons. Sequencing was performed on peripheral blood. Source of these receptors: a man aged 55 to 69 with active or convalescent COVID-19.

The genes are TRBV5-1 and TRBJ2-3; possible D gene TRBD2, 5 bases. CDR3 length equals 13 residues. Germline values: CDR1 SGHRS, CDR2 YFSETQ. Trimming cost V 5 bases and J 0 bases, with 7 bases left between them. The CDR3 loop reads CASRASSTDTQYF. The CDR3, as DNA: TGCGCCAGCAGGGCTAGCAGCACAGATACGCAGTATTTT.

The gene calls are TRBV2 and TRBJ2-1; 14 positions agree with TRBD2. V was clipped by 5 bases and J by 6 bases; unmatched bases: 3. Looked up from germline, CDR1 is SNHLY and CDR2 is FYNNEI. This CDR3 comprises 15 residues. The CDR3 DNA is TGTGCCAGCAGTAGACTAGCGGGGGGGCCCAATGAGCAGTTCTTC. It is translated as CASSRLAGGPNEQFF.

The chain carries TRBV5-1 and TRBJ1-1; no reliable D call. In germline, CDR1 is SGHRS, CDR2 YFSETQ. V shed 0 bases and J shed 9 bases, with 15 bases lying between them. This CDR3 contains 14 residues. The CDR3 DNA is TGCGCCAGCAGCTTGGAGAGGCCGTCTTCACAAGCTTTCTTT. This gives the protein CASSLERPSSQAFF.

The chain recombines TRBV10-1 with TRBJ1-6; no firm D call. The V end lost 1 base, the J end lost 2 bases, and 18 bases lay between the germline ends. This CDR3 spans 19 amino acids. Germline assignment: CDR1 WNHNN and CDR2 SYGVQD (reference sequence). The CDR3 nucleotides are TGCGCCAGCAGTGAGTGTGGGAGATCGATTTGGGCCTATAATTCACCCCTCCACTTT. Translating gives CASSECGRSIWAYNSPLHF.

This clone was recorded only once. The gene calls are TRBV24-1 and TRBJ1-1; TRBD1 is a possible D gene (6 bases). Germline V CDR1 and CDR2: KGHDR, SFDVKD. Trimming removed 4 bases from V and 1 base from J, with 12 bases in between. The CDR3 is 15 amino acids. CDR3 sequence reads: CATSDGSTGNTEAFF. Written as DNA, the CDR3 is TGTGCCACCAGTGACGGTTCGACAGGGAACACTGAAGCTTTCTTT.